The subject of this entry is one T cell receptor (beta chain). The target of this receptor is not known. No base qualities exist here, and no much larger clone lies one base off it. The CDR3, from cysteine to phenylalanine, totals 15 residues. The read is trimmed to its CDR3 DNA, 45 bases read in frame from base 1. In the germline V gene (reference sequence), CDR1 corresponds to MNHNY and CDR2 to SVGAGI. V is pared back by 6 bases and J by 0 bases, with 12 bases lying between the germline termini. This specimen belongs to a study of cytomegalovirus exposure and HLA in healthy donors (dated by TCRdb to 2017 to 2019). Background on the whole study: According to an earlier analysis of 587 of the donors, some 180 million T cells yielded roughly 110 million unique TCR beta sequences and about 300 Gb of sequence data. The study profiled the T cell repertoires of under 850 subjects by immunosequencing and related them to cytomegalovirus serostatus. Every discovery cohort repertoire had been produced on one sequencing platform. The study aimed to test whether cataloging public T cell receptors could reveal signatures of past pathogen exposure. An earlier analysis of around 580 of the donors used high-throughput TCR beta sequencing to judge whether each TCR beta V gene segment behaved as functional or pseudogenic. Donor age, sex, ethnicity and CMV serostatus were compiled alongside the repertoire data. Both class I and class II loci were covered by HLA typing, at four-digit resolution. Of the roughly 400 genotyped donors, 81% fell in the genetic ancestry cluster associated with self-reported Caucasian donors. An early release covering about 600 HLA-typed donors comprised roughly 300 gigabases of sequencing data and tens of millions of unique TCR sequences. Roughly 5 DR-DQ haplotypes were handled as single units for association and clustering because linkage in the cohort was strong. In a later genetic analysis, genome-wide SNP genotypes for about three fifths of the roughly 670 donors were used, and that subset was treated as a discovery cohort. Typing coverage varied by locus: roughly 620-640 donors for A, B, C, DRB1 and DQB1; approximately 500 for DQA1; approximately 610 for DPA1; fewer than 480 for DPB1. Among some 410 genotyped donors of the cohort, an average of 235,054 unique TCR beta nucleotide sequences were sequenced per donor, around a sixth of them non-productive. A later analysis re-examined previously published TCR beta repertoires from several hundred donors and added high-resolution HLA genotyping to investigate patterns of TCR occurrence. Along with the approximately 700-subject first cohort, a separate validation cohort of 120 different subjects was used. Rather than drawing on any new phenotypic data, the later analysis identified candidate immune exposures from TCR beta sequences and the way those sequences occurred across donors. To predict cytomegalovirus infection status, the study brought together high-throughput TCR immunosequencing, statistical association of individual TCRs with disease status, and machine learning. The study at large found these results: Most TCR sequences were seen in very few donors, while some public TCRs were found in many individuals. Only TCR beta chains were sequenced in this cohort, and the absence of alpha or paired-chain data limited detectable features. A later analysis associated 16,951 TCR beta sequences with specific HLA alleles at a false discovery rate of 0.05. In an earlier analysis of roughly 560 of the donors, most TCR beta V segments were observed in productive rearrangements about 87% or about 30% of the time, broadly matching IMGT annotations. According to a later analysis, TCR association rates differed among HLA loci, with DRB1 alleles showing the most associated TCRs and HLA-C alleles showing the fewest. A further reported finding was that TCR beta sequences accurately predicted the HLA-A and HLA-B alleles for most subjects in the first cohort. Because counts were too low, seventeen rarely observed V segments, including chromosome 9 orphons, were excluded from the earlier analysis of 500 to 700 of the donors. The 87-base-pair reads could not distinguish some IMGT-functional V segments, including TRBV6-2 and TRBV6-3, so those segments were excluded. For the cohort, immune exposure information was limited to CMV serostatus. The authors suggested that the approach could potentially be extended to other disease states and immunological phenotypes. In a later analysis, several top co-occurrence clusters were reported to appear linked to parvovirus B19, influenza, CMV and Epstein-Barr virus. Compared with equally common non-associated chains, HLA-associated TCR beta chains in a later analysis were more clonally expanded and had lower generation probabilities. A few of the identified cytomegalovirus-associated TCR beta chains were confirmed in vitro to be specific for cytomegalovirus antigens. Because HLA typing was unavailable for some donors at each locus, only the typed subset was used in association tests. The study listed 150 to 200 TCR beta chains as associated with cytomegalovirus. Assigning TCR associations to individual alleles was difficult when HLA alleles, especially DR and DQ, strongly co-occurred. Correlated functional status among segregating V segments might reflect linkage disequilibrium, but an unknown experimental factor could not be ruled out. A later genetic analysis associated a missense DCLRE1C variant with V-gene and J-gene trimming of TCR beta chains, and an independent cohort replicated the association. The presence/absence analyses assumed that sequencing depth was roughly uniform across donors, and that assumption may not be true. A group of highly shared sequence variants was considered likely to be a technical artifact of the sequencing pipeline. In both the original and validation cohorts, the classifier was reported to diagnose cytomegalovirus status with high specificity and sensitivity. In a later analysis, most CMV-associated TCR beta chains were found to appear HLA-restricted, with HLA associations seemingly driven largely by CMV exposure. According to a later genetic analysis, donors in an Asian-associated ancestry cluster had fewer N-insertions in productive TCRs than the approximately 630-donor mean.

The cohort consisted of more than 650 healthy bone marrow donors. All cohort members were sampled while nominally healthy, although unrecorded immune exposures were likely present. The donor was CMV seronegative and belonged to the group of 352 seronegative cohort members. Every donor gave a peripheral blood sample, and the peripheral blood mononuclear cells from that sample were used for TCR beta sequencing. Genomic DNA was extracted from the blood cell samples with the Qiagen DNeasy Blood Extraction Kit. The library was produced with the immunoSEQ multiplex PCR assay. The multiplex PCR relied on a mix of 60 forward primers for TCR Vbeta segments and 13 reverse primers for TCR Jbeta segments. The CDR3 region of rearranged TCR beta genes was amplified from genomic DNA with a multiplex PCR assay. The Illumina HiSeq System was used to sequence the amplified TCR beta libraries as 87-base-pair reads. As for how the authors treated the data: A later analysis counted 65 million to 90 million unique TCR beta chains across the 666 repertoires, and some 12 million of these chains were shared by at least two donors. Raw reads were error-corrected and collapsed into unique sequences with a nearest-neighbor algorithm that merged closely related sequences to remove PCR and sequencing errors. To assign V, D and J gene segments, CDR3 sequences were aligned to IMGT reference sequences. For a sequence to be retained, a match of at least six nucleotides was required to both a V gene segment and a J gene segment. A rearrangement counted as productive if the CDR3 had no stop codons and remained in frame with V and J, and every other rearrangement counted as non-productive. CDR3 was defined according to IMGT convention as the region running from the second conserved V-encoded cysteine to the conserved J-encoded phenylalanine. The earlier analysis of a few hundred of the donors excluded sequences that lacked an unambiguous match to a single V gene segment. An earlier analysis of some 610 of the donors called V segments functional above 56.7% productive rearrangements and segregating when the between-donor standard deviation exceeded 5%. A statistical classification framework was built to diagnose cytomegalovirus status from the catalog of TCR beta chain sequences. V and J gene assignment, in a later analysis, came from comparing TCR nucleotide sequences with IMGT/GENE-DB human TR gene sequences. The TCRdist pipeline was used in a later analysis to assign CDR3 sequences and most-parsimonious VDJ recombination scenarios. A later analysis defined each TCR beta chain by its CDR3 amino acid sequence plus V-gene family, and excluded reads lacking a unique V-gene family. A later analysis removed 450 to 600 highly shared, low-generation-probability nucleotide sequences to deal with suspected cross-contamination and a sequencing artifact. A later analysis calculated a clonal expansion index for each public chain from normalized within-repertoire ranks of inferred template counts. A later analysis computed generation probabilities with a VDJ recombination model fitted to out-of-frame rearrangements, and checked the results against IGoR. Hypergeometric tests were used in a later analysis to score TCR-TCR, TCR-HLA and TCR-CMV co-occurrence, with a repertoire-size bias correction applied to the TCR pairs. A later analysis estimated false discovery rates by permuting HLA or CMV assignments 20 times. In a later analysis, co-occurring TCRs were grouped using DBSCAN, with TCRdist sequence similarity added in when clustering inside HLA-allele-positive subsets. For co-occurrence clustering, repertoires with fewer than 30,000 or more than 120,000 public chains were excluded, along with roughly 5 repertoires with anomalous nucleotide sharing. In its TCRdb copy, this immuneACCESS table keeps in-frame sequences only and misses some clones. Where compared with another copy, unresolved V genes explain less than half of these, and the others have no known cause. V, J and clone size reflect that table, while D and trimming were determined from the DNA. The sample data list approximately 90,000 clones, and less than 10% of these were observed just once. The biggest ten clones account for about 2.3% of the sample.

The chain is encoded by TRBV6-6 joined to TRBJ2-1; the D gene is perhaps TRBD1, on 6 matching bases. The specimen sequenced was PBMCs. This TCR was recovered from a man in his fifties or sixties in good health and CMV-seronegative. Here is the DNA: TGTGCCAGCAGCGTCGGACAGAGCTCCTACAATGAGCAGTTCTTC. This sequence encodes CASSVGQSSYNEQFF.